These 24 T cell receptor beta chains came from one sample sequenced in a study of T cells in Graves' hyperthyroidism and ophthalmopathy. Amplification targeted TCR beta CDR3 regions from RNA transcripts. In the first-round RT-PCR of the TCR CDR3, the HTBI primer set was used. TCRdb redid the calling of the multiplex PCR reads with MiXCR, one entry per CDR3 protein. The sample lists about 520,000 distinct CDR3 sequences, approximately 25% occurring once. Sequencing was performed on blood. Receptors originate from a woman aged 30 to 39 with Graves' ophthalmopathy.

This clonotype showed up just a few times. A read error may produce the germline difference seen at one junction end. The genes are TRBV4-1 and TRBJ1-2; D might be TRBD1 (6 bases). Germline loops: CDR1 MGHRA, CDR2 YSYEKL. CDR3 length: 16 residues. The CDR3 spells CASSQDSGAGFYGYAF. CDR3 DNA: TGCGCCAGCAGCCAAGACTCAGGGGCCGGTTTCTATGGCTACGCCTTC.

The chain recombines TRBV29-1 with TRBJ2-7, with no clear D. Trimming removed 5 bases at V and 3 bases at J, with 17 bases between. The germline CDR1 and CDR2 sequences are SQVTM and ANQGSEA. The CDR3 is made up of 14 amino acids. The CDR3 coding sequence is TGCAGCGTTACGACGGTTCTTGGAAACTACGAGCAGTACTTC. Its translation: CSVTTVLGNYEQYF.

This clonotype has a handful of counts. The V and J genes are TRBV4-2 and TRBJ2-7; D unresolved. CDR3 length: 17 amino acids. Germline CDR1 is LGHNA and CDR2 is YNFKEQ. The V and J ends lost 2 bases and 0 bases respectively, with 17 bases between them. CDR3 in DNA: TGTGCCAGCAGCCAACGACCTTCAGGCCGGAGCTCCTACGAGCAGTACTTC. It translates to CASSQRPSGRSSYEQYF.

In this sample, this clonotype turned up a few times. V is TRBV6-1 and J is TRBJ1-2; 7 bases are a match to TRBD1. CDR1 MNHNS and CDR2 SASEGT come from the germline V gene. Trimming removed 8 bases from V and 6 bases from J; junction bases left unmatched: 6. The CDR3 is 12 amino acids. The CDR3 spells CASFYQGDGYTF. CDR3 DNA: TGTGCCAGCTTCTATCAGGGGGATGGCTACACCTTC.

The chain carries TRBV18 and TRBJ1-6; possible D gene TRBD1, 5 bases. Germline V lookup: CDR1 KGHSH, CDR2 LQKENI. V lost 6 bases to trimming and J lost 2 bases, with 8 bases between them. CDR3 length: 14 amino acids. The CDR3 sequence is CASSGLTYNSPLHF. CDR3 in DNA: TGTGCCAGCTCGGGACTGACCTATAATTCACCCCTCCACTTT.

CDR3 nucleotide sequence: TGTGCCAGCAGTTTTGGGGGGCGCGAAGCTTTCTTT. The encoded protein is CASSFGGREAFF. The V gene is TRBV27, the J gene TRBJ1-1; the D gene is possibly TRBD1 (6 bases). Looked up from germline, CDR1 is MNHEY and CDR2 is SMNVEV (reference sequence). CDR3 length: 12 residues. Trimming removed 3 bases at V and 8 bases at J, with 10 bases between.

This clonotype occurred many times. The chain joins TRBV29-1 to TRBJ1-2; TRBD1 agrees at 12 bases. Germline values: CDR1 SQVTM, CDR2 ANQGSEA. The CDR3 spans 15 residues. Unmatched junction bases numbered 6, after V lost 0 bases and J lost 7 bases. CDR3 loop: CSVEDGTGGEGGYTF. The CDR3 DNA reads TGCAGCGTTGAAGATGGGACAGGGGGCGAGGGTGGCTACACCTTC.

The chain employs TRBV6-2 or TRBV6-3 and TRBJ2-5; D call uncertain. This CDR3 comprises 14 residues. V lost 0 bases to trimming and J lost 5 bases, with 10 bases between them. The V gene's germline CDR1 is MNHEY and CDR2 SVGEGT. CDR3 in DNA: TGTGCCAGCAGTTACTCGGGCCCGTCGGAGACCCAGTACTTC. Translated, it gives CASSYSGPSETQYF.

The chain links TRBV7-9 to TRBJ2-7; D is undetermined. The germline V and J ends were trimmed by 5 bases and 0 bases, with 11 bases remaining between them. The CDR3 runs to 14 residues. CDR1 SEHNR and CDR2 FQNEAQ come from the germline V gene (reference sequence). CDR3 protein: CASSPSRLSYEQYF. The CDR3 DNA follows: TGTGCCAGCAGCCCCAGCCGCCTCTCCTACGAGCAGTACTTC. The full variable domain, with the rest looked up from reference TRBV7-9 and TRBJ2-7, is DTGVSQNPRHKITKRGQNVTFRCDPISEHNRLYWYRQTLGQGPEFLTYFQNEAQLEKSRLLSDRFSAERPKGSFSTLEIQRTEQGDSAMYLCASSPSRLSYEQYFGPGTRLTVT.

V is TRBV20-1 and J is TRBJ2-2; unclear D gene. This CDR3 contains 15 residues. Germline CDR1 and CDR2: DFQATT and SNEGSKA (reference sequence). Trimming cost V 0 bases and J 10 bases, with 18 bases left between them. CDR3 nucleotide sequence: TGCAGTGCTAGAGATCAATTCGGTGGGCACTCGGAGCTGTTTTTT. Its protein is CSARDQFGGHSELFF.

The sample holds many counts of this clonotype. J is TRBJ2-2 and V is TRBV15; D is uncertain. V was shortened by 3 bases and J by 2 bases, with 10 bases between the two germline ends. Germline-derived CDR1 and CDR2 are LNHNV and YYDKDF (reference sequence). CDR3 length equals 15 residues. CDR3 coding DNA: TGTGCCACCAGCAGGGATTCGGTAAACACCGGGGAGCTGTTTTTT. It specifies CATSRDSVNTGELFF. Full variable domain (rest looked up from reference TRBV15 and TRBJ2-2): DAMVIQNPRYQVTQFGKPVTLSCSQTLNHNVMYWYQQKSSQAPKLLFHYYDKDFNNEADTPDNFQSRRPNTSFCFLDIRSPGLGDTAMYLCATSRDSVNTGELFFGEGSRLTVL.

In this sample, this clonotype turned up a few times. This rearrangement joins TRBV4-1 to TRBJ2-5; 8 bases match TRBD2. This CDR3 comprises 16 residues. CDR1 and CDR2 from the germline V gene are MGHRA and YSYEKL. V trimming: 3 bases; J trimming: 5 bases; junction bases outside the gene matches: 11. CDR3 amino acids: CASSQEPSGGGETQYF. CDR3 nucleotide sequence: TGCGCCAGCAGCCAGGAGCCCAGCGGGGGCGGGGAGACCCAGTACTTC.

This clonotype was detected a few times. This rearrangement joins TRBV6-1 to TRBJ1-1; 7 nucleotides align to TRBD1. Germline-derived CDR1 and CDR2 are MNHNS and SASEGT. The CDR3 runs 14 residues. Losses at the gene ends were 4 bases for V and 3 bases for J; bases not matched to a gene: 5. The DNA for the CDR3 is TGTGCCAGCAGTGGGGGACAGTTATACACTGAAGCTTTCTTT. It translates to CASSGGQLYTEAFF.

The rearrangement links TRBV5-1 to TRBJ2-7; D unclear. The germline V gene has CDR1 SGHRS and CDR2 YFSETQ. The CDR3 is made up of 14 amino acids. Trimming removed 2 bases at V and 0 bases at J, with 9 bases between. The CDR3 DNA sequence: TGCGCCAGCAGCTTCATGGACGACTCCTACGAGCAGTACTTC. Its protein product is CASSFMDDSYEQYF. Supplemented by reference TRBV5-1 and TRBJ2-7, the full variable domain reads KAGVTQTPRYLIKTRGQQVTLSCSPISGHRSVSWYQQTPGQGLQFLFEYFSETQRNKGNFPGRFSGRQFSNSRSEMNVSTLELGDSALYLCASSFMDDSYEQYFGPGTRLTVT.

The sample holds many counts of this clonotype. The chain has TRBV6-5 and TRBJ1-2, with D tentatively TRBD1 (5 bases). This CDR3 region has 13 residues. V was trimmed by 2 bases and J by 4 bases, leaving 8 bases between them. The germline V gene has CDR1 MNHEY and CDR2 SVGAGI. CDR3 in DNA: TGTGCCAGCAGTTACGCGCAGGGCTATGGCTACACCTTC. It yields the protein CASSYAQGYGYTF.

J is TRBJ1-1 and V is TRBV6-2 or TRBV6-3; the D is unclear. V lost 6 bases to trimming and J lost 1 base, with 12 bases between them. This CDR3 region has 14 residues. In germline, CDR1 is MNHEY, CDR2 SVGEGT. The CDR3 bases are TGTGCCAGCAGCCCGCATCGGACGAACACTGAAGCTTTCTTT. It codes for CASSPHRTNTEAFF.

This clonotype was seen a few times. The chain links TRBV15 to TRBJ1-5, with 7 positions matching TRBD1. Germline trimming cut 0 bases from V and 0 bases from J; bases unmatched to any gene: 5. The germline V gene encodes CDR1 LNHNV and CDR2 YYDKDF (reference sequence). The CDR3 runs to 17 residues. CDR3 in DNA: TGTGCCACCAGCAGAGATCGCGGGACAGCTAGCAATCAGCCCCAGCATTTT. Translation gives CATSRDRGTASNQPQHF.

The chain uses TRBV10-2 and TRBJ2-7; 8 nucleotides line up with TRBD1. Germline CDR1 and CDR2: WSHSY and SAAADI. The CDR3 consists of 15 residues. J gave up 3 bases and V 4 bases, and 8 bases lay outside the gene matches. The CDR3 protein is CASSVPGQERYEQYF. The CDR3 bases are TGCGCCAGCAGTGTCCCGGGACAGGAGCGCTACGAGCAGTACTTC.

The chain recombines TRBV7-9 with TRBJ1-1; possibly TRBD1 for D (6 bases). Germline CDR1 SEHNR, CDR2 FQNEAQ (reference sequence). The CDR3 has 14 residues. Trimming pared 11 bases from V and 4 bases from J, leaving 20 bases between. CDR3 bases: TGTGCCGCCCGGGACCAGGGGAGGGGCACTGAAGCTTTCTTT. It is translated as CAARDQGRGTEAFF.

This clonotype appeared many times. J is TRBJ2-5 and V is TRBV2, with D maybe TRBD2 (6 bases). Germline assignment: CDR1 SNHLY and CDR2 FYNNEI. The CDR3 is 15 amino acids. Trimming stripped 6 bases from V and 2 bases from J, with 16 bases between. The CDR3 region is CASRSAGLTQETQYF. In DNA form, the CDR3 reads TGTGCCAGCAGGAGCGCGGGGCTCACACAAGAGACCCAGTACTTC.

This clonotype was recorded at least ten times. The rearrangement uses TRBV6-5 and TRBJ2-7, with D possibly being TRBD2 (7 bases). Germline CDR1 reads MNHEY; CDR2 reads SVGAGI. V was pared by 6 bases and J by 6 bases, with 15 bases between. CDR3 length equals 13 residues. The CDR3 region is CASRRGAVGEQYF. The CDR3 DNA is TGTGCCAGCAGACGGGGGGCAGTAGGCGAGCAGTACTTC.

This clonotype has only a few counts. The V and J genes are TRBV29-1 and TRBJ1-1; D is perhaps TRBD1 (5 bases). Trimming pared 5 bases from V and 0 bases from J, leaving 10 bases between. This CDR3 comprises 13 residues. Germline-derived CDR1 and CDR2 are SQVTM and ANQGSEA. Written as DNA, the CDR3 is TGCAGCGTTTCGGGGGATTTGAACACTGAAGCTTTCTTT. This translates into CSVSGDLNTEAFF. Full variable domain (rest looked up from reference TRBV29-1 and TRBJ1-1): SAVISQKPSRDICQRGTSLTIQCQVDSQVTMMFWYRQQPGQSLTLIATANQGSEATYESGFVIDKFPISRPNLTFSTLTVSNMSPEDSSIYLCSVSGDLNTEAFFGQGTRLTVV.

The gene calls are TRBV20-1 and TRBJ2-2; D possibly corresponds to TRBD1 (6 bases). The CDR3 covers 18 residues. V lost 0 bases to trimming and J lost 4 bases, with 21 bases between them. Germline-derived CDR1 and CDR2 are DFQATT and SNEGSKA (reference sequence). CDR3 residues: CSARDRLQGLSVTGELFF. As DNA, the CDR3 is TGCAGTGCTAGAGATCGTTTGCAGGGGCTTAGTGTCACCGGGGAGCTGTTTTTT.

This clonotype was counted only a few times. This sequence may be a read error, since a much larger clone differs from it by one base. The J gene is TRBJ2-5, the V gene TRBV7-2; D might be TRBD1 (6 bases). The CDR3 consists of 15 residues. The germline gives CDR1 SGHTA, CDR2 FQGNSA. CDR3 coding DNA: TGTGCCAGCAGCCCCATGACAGGAATCCAAGTGACCCAGTACTTC. This gives the protein CASSPMTGIQVTQYF.